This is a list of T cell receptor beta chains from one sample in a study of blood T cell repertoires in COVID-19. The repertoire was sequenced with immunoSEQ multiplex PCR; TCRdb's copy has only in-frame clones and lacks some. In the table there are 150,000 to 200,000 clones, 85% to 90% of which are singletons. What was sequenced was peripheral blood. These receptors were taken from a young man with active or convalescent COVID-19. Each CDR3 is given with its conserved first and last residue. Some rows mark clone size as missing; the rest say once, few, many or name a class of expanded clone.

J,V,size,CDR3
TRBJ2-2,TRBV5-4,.,CASSLGGGDNTGELFF
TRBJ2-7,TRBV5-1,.,CASSTPDTSYEQYF
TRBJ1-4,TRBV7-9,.,CASSLFPSGVNEKLFF
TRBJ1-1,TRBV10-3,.,CAISESGDRMTEAFF
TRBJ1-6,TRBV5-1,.,CASSAPTGGVSPLHF
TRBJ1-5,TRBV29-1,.,CSVVMRQPQHF
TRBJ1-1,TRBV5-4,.,CASSFTAGGTEAFF
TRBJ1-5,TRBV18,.,CASSPTGSGSNQPQHF
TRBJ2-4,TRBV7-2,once,CASSPGVRSKNIQYF
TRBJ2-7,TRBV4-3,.,CASSQGRLDHEQYF
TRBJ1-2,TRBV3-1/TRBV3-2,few,CASSQRTEGYTF
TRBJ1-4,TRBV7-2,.,CASRVQATNEKLFF
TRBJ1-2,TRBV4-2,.,CASSQDQRGQYGYTF
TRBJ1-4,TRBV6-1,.,CASSELTGRGEKLFF
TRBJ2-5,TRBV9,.,CASSPSMSSRSQETQYF
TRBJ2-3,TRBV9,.,CASSEQTVGDTQYF
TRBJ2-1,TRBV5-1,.,CASSLRRENNEQFF
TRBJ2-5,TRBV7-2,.,CASSLGPGGVRETQYF
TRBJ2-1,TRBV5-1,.,CASSPTDSSYNEQFF
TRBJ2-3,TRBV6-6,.,CASKRALATSQYF
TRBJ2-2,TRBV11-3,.,CASSLVAGGPSAGELFF
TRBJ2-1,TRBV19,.,CASSIIHRNEQFF
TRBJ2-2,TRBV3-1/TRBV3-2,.,CASSQVRSTGELFF
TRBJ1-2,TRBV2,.,CASTQGYYGYTF
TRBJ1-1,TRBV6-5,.,CASSYGRVNTEAFF
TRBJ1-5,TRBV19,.,CASSRYSGTGGIEPQHF
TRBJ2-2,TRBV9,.,CASSVTGHTGELFF
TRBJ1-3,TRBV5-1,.,CASSPRTRGAGGNTIYF
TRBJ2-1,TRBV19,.,CASSDLTSSYNEQFF
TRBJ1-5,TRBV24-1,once,CATQGGGRNQPQHF
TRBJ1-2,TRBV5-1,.,CASSFPGVYGYTF
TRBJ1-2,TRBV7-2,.,CASSLQEDYGYTF
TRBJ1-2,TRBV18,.,CASSPEGTDNYGYTF
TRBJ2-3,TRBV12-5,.,CASGLGQGGTDTQYF
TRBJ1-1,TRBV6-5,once,CASSSRWGQNTEAFF
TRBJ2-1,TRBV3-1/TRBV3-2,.,CASSSRSIEQFF
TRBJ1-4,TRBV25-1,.,CASSESTAKLFF
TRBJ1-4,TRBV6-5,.,CASSFQGSTNEKLFF
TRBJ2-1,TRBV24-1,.,CATSDRLAGGKYNEQFF
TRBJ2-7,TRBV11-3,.,CASSLDLLGTADEPYEQYF
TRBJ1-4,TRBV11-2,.,CASSSNRGVHEKLFF
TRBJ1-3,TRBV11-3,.,CASSLERGHTIYF
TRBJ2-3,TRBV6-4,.,CASTEVAGGVDTQYF
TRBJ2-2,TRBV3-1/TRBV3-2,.,CASSPQLNTGELFF
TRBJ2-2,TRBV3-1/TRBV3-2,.,CASSQDLWQNTGELFF
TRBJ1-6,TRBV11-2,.,CASSPTGTENSPLHF
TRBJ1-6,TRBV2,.,CASSEQASPLHF
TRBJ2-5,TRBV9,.,CASSVGGGQETQYF
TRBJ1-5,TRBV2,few,CASSGQGSLNQPQHF
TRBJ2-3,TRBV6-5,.,CASSRTGGSTDTQYF
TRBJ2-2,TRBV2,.,CASRELAGVTGELFF
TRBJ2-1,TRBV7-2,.,CASRPARSSYNEQFF
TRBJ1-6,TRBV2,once,CASEYPTGTGGNSPLHF
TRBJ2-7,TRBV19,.,CASSIQVNYEQYF
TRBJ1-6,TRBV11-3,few,CASSLEGQSNSPLHF
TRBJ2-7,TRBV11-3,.,CASSLERKNEQYF
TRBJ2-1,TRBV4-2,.,CASRSSSYNEQFF